This T cell receptor beta chain was sequenced during a study of blood T cell repertoires in COVID-19. Patients in Seattle were enrolled during active infection, then followed longitudinally. Measured with immunoSEQ multiplex PCR; TCRdb has only the in-frame clones, and not every one. The sample has 150,000 or so clones, 65% to 90% seen once. The sequence was collected from an older woman with COVID-19, enrolled during active disease. Sequencing was done on a sample of peripheral blood.

CDR3 sequence reads: CASSAGYRDYGYTF. The CDR3 DNA follows: TGTGCCAGCAGTGCGGGGTACAGGGACTATGGCTACACCTTC. V is TRBV2 and J is TRBJ1-2; TRBD1 might be the D (6 bases). This CDR3 has 14 residues. Germline CDR1 SNHLY, CDR2 FYNNEI. Trimming removed 4 bases at V and 3 bases at J, with 12 bases between.